This T cell receptor beta chain originates from a study of control samples from healthy donors and cancer patients. Sequencing was performed with immunoSEQ multiplex PCR; in TCRdb, only in-frame clones are kept and a portion is missing. Of around 100,000 clones listed, approximately 90% were seen once; the top ten hold about 20%. CDR1 SGHDT and CDR2 YYEEEE come from the germline V gene. The V gene lost 10 bases and the J gene lost 2 bases, with 18 bases spanning the gap. The CDR3 is 14 amino acids. The specimen was PBMCs. The sequence came from a man in his 60s with lung cancer. The J gene is TRBJ1-2, the V gene TRBV5-6; D is undetermined. CDR3 sequence reads: CAGQLWGKNYGYTF. CDR3 nucleotide sequence: TGTGCCGGCCAGCTATGGGGAAAAAACTATGGCTACACCTTC.